This TCR beta chain originates from a study of T-cell reconstitution after alpha-beta-depleted transplantation in children. General observations from the study: It was surviving recipient T cells and thymic progenitors that gave some patients high TCRbeta diversity at day 60. After one year, T-cell counts and TCRbeta diversity mostly came from new T cells.

Preparation of the TCRbeta library used unique molecular identifiers. Each CDR3 protein is one row after TCRdb ran MiXCR on the PCR reads. This sample yields hundreds of thousands of distinct CDR3 sequences, of which around 15% are seen a single time; approximately 5% belongs to the top ten. As for this clonotype: Its specificity is unknown.

The TCR comes from a male patient between 5 and 17 years old who had a stem cell transplant for acute lymphoblastic leukemia, so the T cells may come from the graft donor. The sequences come from PBMCs, mostly from graft donor cells, collected 360 days after TCRalphabeta/CD19-depleted stem cell transplant.

CDR3 in amino acids: CASSFYAVLDEQFF. CDR3 DNA: TGTGCCAGCAGTTTCTATGCTGTGCTAGATGAGCAGTTCTTC. The chain carries TRBV27 and TRBJ2-1; D is uncertain. V was clipped by 3 bases and J by 8 bases, with 14 bases between them. The CDR3 is 14 amino acids. Per the germline V gene, CDR1 is MNHEY and CDR2 is SMNVEV (reference sequence).